This T cell receptor beta chain was recorded in a study of blood T cell repertoires in COVID-19. Authors' data handling: Amplification from reference gene primers served as the basis for estimated nucleated cell counts. Method: immunoSEQ multiplex PCR; TCRdb's copy keeps in-frame clones and lacks some. V and J calls and clone size follow that table, whereas D and trimming were derived from the DNA. Here the sample spans 200,000 to 250,000 clones, roughly 85% being singletons. This clone was detected a few times. This CDR3 contains 14 residues. The germline gives CDR1 LGHNA, CDR2 YNFKEQ. V trimming: 5 bases; J trimming: 4 bases; junction bases outside the gene matches: 7.

The chain carries TRBV4-2 and TRBJ1-2; 7 bases fit TRBD1. The sequencing sample was made of peripheral blood. The TCR originated in a woman of 80 years or more with acute or convalescent COVID-19. This CDR3 is CASSYDRESYGYTF. CDR3 sequence (DNA): TGTGCCAGCAGCTACGACAGGGAAAGCTATGGCTACACCTTC.